The 14 T cell receptor beta chains below were found in one sample sequenced in a study of identical twins. TCRdb reprocessed the 5' RACE reads with MiXCR, giving one entry per CDR3 protein. The sample shows about 340,000 distinct CDR3 sequences, 10% to 15% of them seen only once. Another study also made use of these data, one on yellow fever vaccine responses in identical twins.

What was sequenced was CD8+ T cells sorted from blood. Receptors originate from a woman between 18 and 29 years old in good health.

This clonotype was recorded many times. The chain employs TRBV12-3 or TRBV12-4 and TRBJ2-5; possibly TRBD1 for D (7 bases). The CDR3 is 16 amino acids. The germline V and J ends were trimmed by 3 bases and 1 base, with 15 bases remaining between them. The CDR3 DNA reads as TGTGCCAGCAGTTTCCGACTAGAGGGGGCCCAAGAGACCCAGTACTTC. Amino acid sequence: CASSFRLEGAQETQYF.

The rearrangement links TRBV11-2 to TRBJ1-6; maybe TRBD1 (5 bases). The CDR3 sequence is 14 residues long. Germline-derived CDR1 and CDR2 are SGHAT and FQNNGV. V was shortened by 0 bases and J by 9 bases, with 9 bases between the two germline ends. The CDR3 nucleotides read TGTGCCAGCAGCTTAGAATCAGGGCTTTCACCCCTCCACTTT. It yields the protein CASSLESGLSPLHF. Full variable domain (outside the CDR3, taken from reference TRBV11-2 and TRBJ1-6): EAGVAQSPRYKIIEKRQSVAFWCNPISGHATLYWYQQILGQGPKLLIQFQNNGVVDDSQLPKDRFSAERLKGVDSTLKIQPAKLEDSAVYLCASSLESGLSPLHFGNGTRLTVT.

The chain carries TRBV28 and TRBJ2-7; D possibly corresponds to TRBD1 (5 bases). CDR1 MDHEN and CDR2 SYDVKM come from the germline V gene. The V end was cut by 2 bases, the J end by 5 bases, with 13 bases between. CDR3 size: 14 residues. The CDR3 DNA reads as TGTGCCAGCAGTTTACCAGGGTTGAAGGACGAGCAGTACTTC. Protein sequence: CASSLPGLKDEQYF.

The sample holds a few counts of this clonotype. The J gene is TRBJ2-1, the V gene TRBV10-2; TRBD2 matches at 8 bases. Germline assignment: CDR1 WSHSY and CDR2 SAAADI. Trimming cost V 7 bases and J 7 bases; bases outside gene matches: 12. The CDR3 totals 15 residues. The CDR3 sequence: CASTSTGGPKNEQFF. The DNA of the CDR3 is TGCGCCAGCACCTCCACGGGGGGGCCTAAAAATGAGCAGTTCTTC.

This clonotype was observed a few times. V and J are TRBV7-6 and TRBJ2-1, with D unclear. The CDR3 spans 13 residues. Per the germline V gene, CDR1 is SGHVS and CDR2 is FNYEAQ. With 0 bases removed from V and 6 bases from J, the gap between germline ends came to 6 bases. Written as DNA, the CDR3 is TGTGCCAGCAGCTTAGCAGGGCTCAATGAGCAGTTCTTC. Translated: CASSLAGLNEQFF. Full variable domain (remainder filled in from reference TRBV7-6 and TRBJ2-1): GAGVSQSPRYKVTKRGQDVALRCDPISGHVSLYWYRQALGQGPEFLTYFNYEAQQDKSGLPNDRFSAERPEGSISTLTIQRTEQRDSAMYRCASSLAGLNEQFFGPGTRLTVL.

The gene calls are TRBV16 and TRBJ2-7; D is unclear. Per the germline V gene, CDR1 is KGHSY and CDR2 is FQNENV. Trimming shortened V by 0 bases and J by 2 bases, and 8 bases separated the two germline ends. This CDR3 has 14 residues. The CDR3 spells CASSQSGTPYEQYV. Here the CDR3 DNA reads TGTGCCAGCAGCCAATCGGGCACCCCCTACGAGCAGTACGTC.

This clonotype was observed a few times. The chain has TRBV7-2 and TRBJ2-5; 10 bases line up with TRBD2. V lost 2 bases, J lost 4 bases, and 4 bases stayed unmatched. Per germline, CDR1 SGHTA and CDR2 FQGNSA. The CDR3 extends over 15 amino acids. As DNA, the CDR3 is TGTGCCAGCAGCTTAAAAGGACTAGCGGTAGAGACCCAGTACTTC. Translation gives CASSLKGLAVETQYF.

The chain joins TRBV4-1 to TRBJ1-2; D may be TRBD1 (6 bases). Trimming took off 0 bases at V and 8 bases at J, with 16 bases between the two ends. The CDR3 covers 15 residues. Germline V gene sequence: CDR1 MGHRA, CDR2 YSYEKL. CDR3 nucleotides: TGCGCCAGCAGCCAAGAAGGTTTGGGGGCTGAAGGCTACACCTTC. It translates to CASSQEGLGAEGYTF.

This clonotype turned up a few times. This chain joins TRBV9 and TRBJ2-1, with 15 bases fitting TRBD2. CDR1 and CDR2 from the germline V gene are SGDLS and YYNGEE. The ends lost 4 bases at V and 7 bases at J; junction bases unmatched: 6. This CDR3 comprises 16 residues. CDR3 sequence (DNA): TGTGCCAGCAGCCTTTTAGGGACTAGCGGGGGGAATGAGCAGTTCTTC. Amino acids: CASSLLGTSGGNEQFF.

The chain joins TRBV27 to TRBJ1-1; TRBD1 might be the D (6 bases). From germline, CDR1 is MNHEY and CDR2 SMNVEV (reference sequence). The CDR3 loop spans 14 amino acids. The germline V and J ends were trimmed by 2 bases and 4 bases, with 11 bases remaining between them. CDR3 amino acids: CASSLINRATEAFF. Written as DNA, the CDR3 is TGTGCCAGCAGTTTAATAAACAGGGCCACTGAAGCTTTCTTT.

There are a few counts of this clonotype. This chain links TRBV29-1 with TRBJ1-1; D might be TRBD1 (5 bases). Germline CDR1 and CDR2: SQVTM and ANQGSEA. The CDR3 consists of 12 residues. V was cut by 7 bases and J by 6 bases, with 15 bases left in between. The CDR3 sequence: CSADPGTAEAFF. CDR3 sequence (DNA): TGCAGCGCTGACCCAGGGACGGCTGAAGCTTTCTTT.

This clonotype was picked up many times. The chain couples TRBV4-1 to TRBJ1-1; the D is unclear. This CDR3 has 14 residues. Trimming took 1 base from V and 8 from J, leaving 14 bases between them. Germline V CDR1 and CDR2: MGHRA, YSYEKL. For the CDR3, the DNA is TGCGCCAGCAGCCAAGTGGGTCTTCTTGACGAAGCTTTCTTT. Encoded protein: CASSQVGLLDEAFF.

In its sample, this clonotype was seen a few times. The rearrangement links TRBV2 to TRBJ2-7; D is tentatively TRBD1 or TRBD2 (7 bases each). The CDR3 runs 18 residues. The germline V gene has CDR1 SNHLY and CDR2 FYNNEI. Trimming took 6 bases from V and 3 from J, leaving 27 bases between them. The CDR3 DNA follows: TGTGCCAGCAGGCAGCCGGGAGTTCAGGGGGGGACGGTCTACGAGCAGTACGTC. It translates to CASRQPGVQGGTVYEQYV.

The chain uses TRBV3-1 and TRBJ2-3, with TRBD2 matching 13 bases. From germline, CDR1 is LGHDT and CDR2 YNNKEL (reference sequence). The V gene end was trimmed by 0 bases and the J gene end by 6 bases; junction bases not matched to a gene: 6. The CDR3 runs to 17 residues. This CDR3 reads CASSQDFGLAGDDTQYF. CDR3 nucleotides: TGTGCCAGCAGCCAAGATTTCGGACTAGCGGGAGATGATACGCAGTATTTT.